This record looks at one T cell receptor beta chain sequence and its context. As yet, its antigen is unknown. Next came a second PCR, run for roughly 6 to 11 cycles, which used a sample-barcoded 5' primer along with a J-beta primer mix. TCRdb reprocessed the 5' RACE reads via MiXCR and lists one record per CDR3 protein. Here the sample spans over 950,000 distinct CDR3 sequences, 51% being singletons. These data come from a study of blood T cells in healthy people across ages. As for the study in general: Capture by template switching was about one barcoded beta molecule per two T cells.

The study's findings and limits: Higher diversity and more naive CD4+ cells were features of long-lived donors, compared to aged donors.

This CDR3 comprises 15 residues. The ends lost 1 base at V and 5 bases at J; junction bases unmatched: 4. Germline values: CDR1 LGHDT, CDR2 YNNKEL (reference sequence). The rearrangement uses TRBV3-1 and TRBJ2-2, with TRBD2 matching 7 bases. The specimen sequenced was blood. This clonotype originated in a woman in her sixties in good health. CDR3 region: CASSQVGGVTGELFF. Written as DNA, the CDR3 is TGTGCCAGCAGCCAAGTTGGGGGGGTGACCGGGGAGCTGTTTTTT.